Listed below are T cell receptor beta chains from one sample, sequenced in a study of control samples from healthy donors and cancer patients. Profiled with immunoSEQ multiplex PCR; TCRdb holds only in-frame clones, not every one. Of 120,000 to 150,000 clones in the sample, roughly 92% were seen once. Material: blood. The receptors were sampled from a young man in good health. Each CDR3 is given with its conserved first and last residue. Each record gives: clone size, J gene, V gene, D gene, CDR3 protein, CDR3 DNA. A D gene is named only where the DNA matches it firmly. Clone size is given for some rows only: seen once, a few or many times, or a class if the clone is expanded.

NA	TRBJ2-1	TRBV12-3/TRBV12-4	NA	CASSFAVRNEQFF	TGTGCCAGCAGTTTTGCGGTACGCAATGAGCAGTTCTTC
NA	TRBJ1-1	TRBV29-1	NA	CSVLELYTEAFF	TGCAGCGTTCTTGAGCTGTACACTGAAGCTTTCTTT
NA	TRBJ1-2	TRBV6-5	NA	CASSRRGLGDYGYTF	TGTGCCAGCAGCAGACGGGGACTGGGCGACTATGGCTACACCTTC
NA	TRBJ2-3	TRBV2	NA	CASSGPFTDTQYF	TGTGCCAGCAGTGGGCCGTTCACAGATACGCAGTATTTT
NA	TRBJ1-5	TRBV24-1	NA	CATSDTDRQPQHF	TGTGCCACCAGTGATACGGACAGACAGCCCCAGCATTTT
once	TRBJ2-1	TRBV7-3	TRBD1	CASSPGTEYNEQFF	TGTGCCAGCAGCCCCGGGACAGAATACAATGAGCAGTTCTTC
NA	TRBJ2-1	TRBV6-6	NA	CASSYNYEQFF	TGTGCCAGCAGTTATAACTATGAGCAGTTCTTC
NA	TRBJ2-3	TRBV29-1	TRBD2	CSVDSSGSWTDTQYF	TGCAGCGTTGACTCTAGCGGGTCTTGGACAGATACGCAGTATTTT
NA	TRBJ2-2	TRBV11-2	NA	CASSLDQIANTGELFF	TGTGCCAGCAGCTTAGATCAGATCGCGAACACCGGGGAGCTGTTTTTT
NA	TRBJ1-1	TRBV9	NA	CASSVSEGPLRRYTEAFF	TGTGCCAGCAGCGTATCCGAGGGACCGCTAAGGCGCTACACTGAAGCTTTCTTT
NA	TRBJ2-7	TRBV29-1	NA	CSVKNGRWGTYEQYF	TGCAGCGTTAAGAATGGCAGGTGGGGAACCTACGAGCAGTACTTC
NA	TRBJ2-1	TRBV3-1/TRBV3-2	TRBD1	CASSRDRYEQFF	TGTGCCAGCAGCCGGGACAGGTATGAGCAGTTCTTC
NA	TRBJ1-2	TRBV4-1	TRBD1	CASSQDQRQGFNSNYGYTF	TGCGCCAGCAGCCAAGACCAGAGACAGGGATTTAATTCTAACTATGGCTACACCTTC
once	TRBJ1-4	TRBV19	NA	CASSRLYEKLFF	TGTGCCAGTAGTAGACTGTATGAAAAACTGTTTTTT
NA	TRBJ2-1	TRBV3-1/TRBV3-2	TRBD2	CASSLSGGSSYNEQFF	TGTGCCAGCAGCCTTTCCGGGGGGAGCTCCTACAATGAGCAGTTCTTC
NA	TRBJ1-5	TRBV28	NA	CASKPRTIVRNQPQHF	TGTGCCAGTAAGCCCCGGACTATCGTACGCAATCAGCCCCAGCATTTT
NA	TRBJ1-4	TRBV7-9	NA	CASSRKGHQDEKLFF	TGTGCCAGCAGTCGAAAGGGACATCAGGATGAAAAACTGTTTTTT
NA	TRBJ2-3	TRBV6-2/TRBV6-3	NA	CASSPGPRDTQYF	TGTGCCAGCAGTCCCGGGCCCCGGGATACGCAGTATTTT
NA	TRBJ1-1	TRBV2	TRBD1	CASSVLTGAEEAFF	TGTGCCAGCAGTGTACTAACAGGGGCTGAGGAAGCTTTCTTT
NA	TRBJ2-7	TRBV28	TRBD2	CASRRTSGRNYEQYF	TGTGCCAGCCGCCGGACTAGCGGGAGAAACTACGAGCAGTACTTC
few	TRBJ2-7	TRBV2	NA	CASSRGLNSYEQYF	TGTGCCAGCAGCCGCGGACTAAACTCCTACGAGCAGTACTTC
NA	TRBJ1-4	TRBV13	TRBD1	CASSTDRVGEKLFF	TGTGCCAGCAGCACGGACAGGGTTGGAGAAAAACTGTTTTTT
few	TRBJ2-2	TRBV6-4	TRBD2	CASSESSGHTGELFF	TGTGCCAGCAGTGAATCTAGCGGACACACCGGGGAGCTGTTTTTT
NA	TRBJ2-5	TRBV5-4	NA	CASSFLGHETQYF	TGTGCCAGCAGCTTTTTGGGCCATGAGACCCAGTACTTC
NA	TRBJ2-2	TRBV6-6	TRBD1	CASRPGQGDTGELFF	TGTGCCAGCAGACCGGGACAGGGGGACACCGGGGAGCTGTTTTTT
once	TRBJ1-2	TRBV19	NA	CASRRQDVYGYTF	TGTGCCAGTAGGCGACAGGACGTCTATGGCTACACCTTC
NA	TRBJ2-1	TRBV5-1	NA	CASSLVGTNNEQFF	TGCGCCAGCAGCTTGGTAGGGACAAACAATGAGCAGTTCTTC
NA	TRBJ2-4	TRBV30	NA	CACGENIQYF	TGTGCCTGTGGTGAAAACATTCAGTACTTC
NA	TRBJ2-7	TRBV2	TRBD2	CASGQIPGLAGVGRDEQYF	TGTGCCAGCGGACAGATCCCTGGGCTAGCGGGAGTTGGCCGGGACGAGCAGTACTTC
once	TRBJ2-2	TRBV3-1/TRBV3-2	TRBD2	CASRKREGPGELFF	TGTGCCAGCAGGAAGCGGGAGGGCCCCGGGGAGCTGTTTTTT
NA	TRBJ1-3	TRBV19	NA	CASSLESAGGNTIYF	TGTGCCAGCTCCCTGGAGAGTGCAGGAGGAAACACCATATATTTT
NA	TRBJ2-7	TRBV5-3	NA	CARSLRAEQYF	TGTGCCAGAAGCTTAAGGGCCGAGCAGTACTTC
NA	TRBJ2-2	TRBV6-6	NA	CASSYRDWNTGELFF	TGTGCCAGCAGTTACCGGGACTGGAACACCGGGGAGCTGTTTTTT